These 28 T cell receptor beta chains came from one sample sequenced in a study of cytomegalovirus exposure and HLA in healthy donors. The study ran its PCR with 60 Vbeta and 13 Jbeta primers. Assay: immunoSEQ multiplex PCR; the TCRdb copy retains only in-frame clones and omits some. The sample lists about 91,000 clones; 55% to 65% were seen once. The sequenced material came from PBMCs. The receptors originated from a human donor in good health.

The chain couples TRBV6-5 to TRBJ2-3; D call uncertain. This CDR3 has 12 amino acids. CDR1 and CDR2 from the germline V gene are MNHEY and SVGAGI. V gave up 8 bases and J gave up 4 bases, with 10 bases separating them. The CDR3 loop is CASSPVPDTQYF. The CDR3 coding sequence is TGTGCCAGCTCTCCGGTTCCAGATACGCAGTATTTT.

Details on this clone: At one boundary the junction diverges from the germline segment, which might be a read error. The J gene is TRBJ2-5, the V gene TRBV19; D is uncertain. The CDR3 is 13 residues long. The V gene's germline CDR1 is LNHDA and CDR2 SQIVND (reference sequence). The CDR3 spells CASGMDSGETQYF. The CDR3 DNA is TGTGCCAGTGGTATGGATTCAGGAGAGACCCAGTACTTC.

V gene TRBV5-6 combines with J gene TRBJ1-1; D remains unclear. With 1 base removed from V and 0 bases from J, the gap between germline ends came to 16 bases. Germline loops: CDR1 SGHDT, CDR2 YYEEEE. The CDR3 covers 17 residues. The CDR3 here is CASSLWLATSLNTEAFF. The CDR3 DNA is TGTGCCAGCAGCTTGTGGTTGGCAACCTCCTTGAACACTGAAGCTTTCTTT.

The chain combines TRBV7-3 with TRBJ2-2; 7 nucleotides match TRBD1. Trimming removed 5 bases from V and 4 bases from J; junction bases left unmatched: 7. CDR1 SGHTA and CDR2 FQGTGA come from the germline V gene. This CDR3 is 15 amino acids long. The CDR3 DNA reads TGTGCCAGCAGCCCTGACAGGGTCGGCACCGGGGAGCTGTTTTTT. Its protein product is CASSPDRVGTGELFF.

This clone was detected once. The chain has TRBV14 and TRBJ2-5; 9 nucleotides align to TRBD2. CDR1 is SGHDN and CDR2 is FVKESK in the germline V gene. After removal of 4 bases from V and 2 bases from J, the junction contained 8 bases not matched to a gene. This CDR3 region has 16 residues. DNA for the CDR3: TGTGCCAGCAGCCCCAGCGGGGCGGGAGGGCAAGAGACCCAGTACTTC. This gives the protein CASSPSGAGGQETQYF.

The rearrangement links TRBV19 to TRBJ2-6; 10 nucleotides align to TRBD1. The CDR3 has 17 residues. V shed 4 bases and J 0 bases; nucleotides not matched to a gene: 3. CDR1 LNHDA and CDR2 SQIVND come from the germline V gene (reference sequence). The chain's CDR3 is CASSTGQGSSGANVLTF. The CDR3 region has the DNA TGTGCCAGTAGTACGGGACAGGGGAGCTCTGGGGCCAACGTCCTGACTTTC.

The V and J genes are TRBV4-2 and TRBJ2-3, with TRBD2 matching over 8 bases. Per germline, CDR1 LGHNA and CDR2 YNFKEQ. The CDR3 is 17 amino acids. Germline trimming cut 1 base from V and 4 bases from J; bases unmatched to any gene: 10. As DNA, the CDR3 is TGTGCCAGCAGCCAAGTCGGGGGGGCCGTTTCCGCAGATACGCAGTATTTT. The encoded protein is CASSQVGGAVSADTQYF.

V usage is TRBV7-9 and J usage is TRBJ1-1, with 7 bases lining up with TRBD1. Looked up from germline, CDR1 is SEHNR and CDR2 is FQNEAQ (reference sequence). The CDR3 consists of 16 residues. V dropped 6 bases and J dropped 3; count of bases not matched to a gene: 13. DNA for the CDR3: TGTGCCAGCAGTTTACGGCCAGGGGGAAGGGACACTGAAGCTTTCTTT. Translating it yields CASSLRPGGRDTEAFF.

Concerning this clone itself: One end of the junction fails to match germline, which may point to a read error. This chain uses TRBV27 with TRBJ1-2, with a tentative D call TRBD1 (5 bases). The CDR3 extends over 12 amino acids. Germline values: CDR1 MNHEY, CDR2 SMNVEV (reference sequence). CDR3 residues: CASRWGNFGYTF. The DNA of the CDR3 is TGTGCCAGCAGGTGGGGCAACTTTGGCTACACCTTC.

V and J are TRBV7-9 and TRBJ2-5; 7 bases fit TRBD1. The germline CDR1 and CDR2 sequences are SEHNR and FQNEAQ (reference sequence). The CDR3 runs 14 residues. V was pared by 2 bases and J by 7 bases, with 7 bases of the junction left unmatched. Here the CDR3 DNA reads TGTGCCAGCAGCTTAAAAAACCGACAGGGGACCCAGTACTTC. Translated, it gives CASSLKNRQGTQYF.

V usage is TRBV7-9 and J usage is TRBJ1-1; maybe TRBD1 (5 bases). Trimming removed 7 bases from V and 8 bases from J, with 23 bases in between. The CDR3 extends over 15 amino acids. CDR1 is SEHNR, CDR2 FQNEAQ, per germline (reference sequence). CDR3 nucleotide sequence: TGTGCCAGCACCGGTCTGTGGGGGGATAGGATAGAAGCTTTCTTT. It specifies CASTGLWGDRIEAFF.

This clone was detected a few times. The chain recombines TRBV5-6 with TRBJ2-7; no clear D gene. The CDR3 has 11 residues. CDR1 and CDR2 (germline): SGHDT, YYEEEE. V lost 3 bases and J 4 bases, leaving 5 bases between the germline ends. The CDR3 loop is CASSSYYEQYF. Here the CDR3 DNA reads TGTGCCAGCAGCTCCTATTACGAGCAGTACTTC.

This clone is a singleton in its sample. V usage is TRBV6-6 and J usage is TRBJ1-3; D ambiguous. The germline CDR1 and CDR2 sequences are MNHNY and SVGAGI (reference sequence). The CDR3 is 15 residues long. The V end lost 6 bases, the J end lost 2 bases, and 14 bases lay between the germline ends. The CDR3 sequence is CASSIAIQAGNTIYF. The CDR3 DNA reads TGTGCCAGCAGCATCGCTATTCAGGCTGGAAACACCATATATTTT.

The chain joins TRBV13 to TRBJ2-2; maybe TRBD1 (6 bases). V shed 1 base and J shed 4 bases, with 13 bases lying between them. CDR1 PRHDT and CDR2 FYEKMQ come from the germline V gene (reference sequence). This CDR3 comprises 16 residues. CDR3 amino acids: CASSLEWGLGTGELFF. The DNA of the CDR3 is TGTGCCAGCAGCTTAGAATGGGGGCTGGGCACCGGGGAGCTGTTTTTT.

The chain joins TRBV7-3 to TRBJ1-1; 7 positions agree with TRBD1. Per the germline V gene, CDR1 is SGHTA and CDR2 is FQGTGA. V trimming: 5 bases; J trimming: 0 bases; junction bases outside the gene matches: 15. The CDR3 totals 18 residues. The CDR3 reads CASSQKRPGTELNTEAFF. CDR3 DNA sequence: TGTGCCAGCAGCCAAAAACGTCCCGGGACAGAATTGAACACTGAAGCTTTCTTT.

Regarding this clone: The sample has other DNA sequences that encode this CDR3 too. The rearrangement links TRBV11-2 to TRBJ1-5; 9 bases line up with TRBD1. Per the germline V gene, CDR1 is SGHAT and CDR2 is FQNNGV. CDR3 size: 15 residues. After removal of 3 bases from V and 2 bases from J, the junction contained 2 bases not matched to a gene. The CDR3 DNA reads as TGTGCCAGCAGCTTGGACAGGGGTGGCAATCAGCCCCAGCATTTT. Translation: CASSLDRGGNQPQHF.

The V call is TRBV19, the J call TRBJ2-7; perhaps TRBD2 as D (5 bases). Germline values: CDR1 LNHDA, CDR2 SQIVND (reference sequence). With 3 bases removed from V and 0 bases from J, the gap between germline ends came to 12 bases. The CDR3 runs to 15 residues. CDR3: CASSILPGNSYEQYF. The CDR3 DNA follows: TGTGCCAGTAGTATTTTACCGGGGAACTCCTACGAGCAGTACTTC.

CDR3 sequence (DNA): TGTGCCAGCAGTTACCTCGGGACAGCCAACACTGAAGCTTTCTTT. Protein sequence: CASSYLGTANTEAFF. The genes are TRBV6-5 and TRBJ1-1; 7 nucleotides align to TRBD1. The trim removed 2 bases at V and 2 bases at J, leaving 5 bases unmatched. This CDR3 is built from 15 residues. The germline V gene has CDR1 MNHEY and CDR2 SVGAGI.

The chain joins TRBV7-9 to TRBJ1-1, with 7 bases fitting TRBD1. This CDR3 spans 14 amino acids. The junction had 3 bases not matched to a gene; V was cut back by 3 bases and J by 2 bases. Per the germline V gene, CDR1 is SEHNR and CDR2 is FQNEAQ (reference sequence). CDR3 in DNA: TGTGCCAGCAGCTTCGGGACAGCCAACACTGAAGCTTTCTTT. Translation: CASSFGTANTEAFF.

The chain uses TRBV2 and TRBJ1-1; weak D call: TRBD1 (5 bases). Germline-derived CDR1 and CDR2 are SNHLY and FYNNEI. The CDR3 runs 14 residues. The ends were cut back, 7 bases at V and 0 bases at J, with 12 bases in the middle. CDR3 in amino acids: CASTVDNMNTEAFF. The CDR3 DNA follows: TGTGCCAGCACGGTGGACAACATGAACACTGAAGCTTTCTTT.

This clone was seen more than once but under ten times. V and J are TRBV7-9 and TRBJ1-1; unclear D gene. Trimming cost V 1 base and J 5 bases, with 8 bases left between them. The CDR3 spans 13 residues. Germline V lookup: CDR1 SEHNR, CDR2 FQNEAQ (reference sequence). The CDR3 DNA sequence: TGTGCCAGCAGCTTAGTCCCCGGGACTGAAGCTTTCTTT. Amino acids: CASSLVPGTEAFF. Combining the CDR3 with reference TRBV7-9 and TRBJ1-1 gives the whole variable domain DTGVSQNPRHKITKRGQNVTFRCDPISEHNRLYWYRQTLGQGPEFLTYFQNEAQLEKSRLLSDRFSAERPKGSFSTLEIQRTEQGDSAMYLCASSLVPGTEAFFGQGTRLTVV.

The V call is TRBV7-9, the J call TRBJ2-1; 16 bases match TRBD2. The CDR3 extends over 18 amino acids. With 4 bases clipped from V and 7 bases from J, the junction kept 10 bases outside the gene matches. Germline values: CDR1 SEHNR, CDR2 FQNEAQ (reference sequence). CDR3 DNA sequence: TGTGCCAGCAGCTCGGCGCCGGGACTAGCGGGGGGGGTGAATGAGCAGTTCTTC. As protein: CASSSAPGLAGGVNEQFF.

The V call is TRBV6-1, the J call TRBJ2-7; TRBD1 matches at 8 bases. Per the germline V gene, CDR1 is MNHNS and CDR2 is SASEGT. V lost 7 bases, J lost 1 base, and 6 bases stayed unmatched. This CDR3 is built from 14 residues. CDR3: CASTSDRGSYEQYF. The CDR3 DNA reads TGTGCCAGCACGAGTGACAGGGGTTCCTACGAGCAGTACTTC.

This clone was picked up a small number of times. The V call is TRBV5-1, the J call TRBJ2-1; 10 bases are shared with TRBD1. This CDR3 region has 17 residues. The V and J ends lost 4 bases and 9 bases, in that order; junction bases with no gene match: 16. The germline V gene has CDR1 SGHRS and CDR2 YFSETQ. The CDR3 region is CASSQRLGQGLSGEQFF. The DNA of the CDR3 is TGCGCCAGCAGCCAGCGGCTGGGACAGGGGTTGTCGGGTGAGCAGTTCTTC. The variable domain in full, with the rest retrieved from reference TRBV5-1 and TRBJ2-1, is KAGVTQTPRYLIKTRGQQVTLSCSPISGHRSVSWYQQTPGQGLQFLFEYFSETQRNKGNFPGRFSGRQFSNSRSEMNVSTLELGDSALYLCASSQRLGQGLSGEQFFGPGTRLTVL.

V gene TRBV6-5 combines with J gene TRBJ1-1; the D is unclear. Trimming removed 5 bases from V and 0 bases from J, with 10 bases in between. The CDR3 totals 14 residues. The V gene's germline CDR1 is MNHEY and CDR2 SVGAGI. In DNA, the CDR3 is TGTGCCAGCAGTGGAGGAATATTGAACACTGAAGCTTTCTTT. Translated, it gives CASSGGILNTEAFF.

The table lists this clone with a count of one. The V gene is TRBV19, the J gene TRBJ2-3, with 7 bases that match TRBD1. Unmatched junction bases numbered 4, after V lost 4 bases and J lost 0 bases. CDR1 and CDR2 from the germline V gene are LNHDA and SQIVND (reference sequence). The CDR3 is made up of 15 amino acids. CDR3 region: CASSRQGSSTDTQYF. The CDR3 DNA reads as TGTGCCAGTAGTAGACAGGGCTCTAGCACAGATACGCAGTATTTT.

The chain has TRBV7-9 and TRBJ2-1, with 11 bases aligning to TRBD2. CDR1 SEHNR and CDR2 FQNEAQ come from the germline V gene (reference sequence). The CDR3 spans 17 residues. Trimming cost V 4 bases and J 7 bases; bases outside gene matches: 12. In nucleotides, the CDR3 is TGTGCCAGCAGCTACCCTAGCGGGGGGCTACCTATGAATGAGCAGTTCTTC. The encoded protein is CASSYPSGGLPMNEQFF.

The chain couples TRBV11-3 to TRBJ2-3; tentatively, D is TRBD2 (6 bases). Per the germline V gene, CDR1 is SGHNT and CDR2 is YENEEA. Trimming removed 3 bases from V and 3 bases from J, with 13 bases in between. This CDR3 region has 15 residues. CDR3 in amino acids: CASSFGGSGTDTQYF. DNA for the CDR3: TGTGCCAGCAGCTTTGGGGGGTCGGGTACAGATACGCAGTATTTT. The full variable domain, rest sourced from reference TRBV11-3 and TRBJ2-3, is EAGVVQSPRYKIIEKKQPVAFWCNPISGHNTLYWYLQNLGQGPELLIRYENEEAVDDSQLPKDRFSAERLKGVDSTLKIQPAELGDSAVYLCASSFGGSGTDTQYFGPGTRLTVL.